One and the same sample provided the 23 T cell receptor beta chains below, sequenced in a study of human T cells and chemical hapten exposure. MiXCR, applied by TCRdb to the RACE reads, yields one record per CDR3 protein. The sample carries about 380,000 distinct CDR3 sequences, 5.1% recorded once. Specified time point: pre-sensitization, week 0. Regarding treatment: therapeutic diphenylcyclopropenone sensitization with weekly scalp DPC. The input for sequencing was whole blood, taken in connection with sensitization to the hapten diphenylcyclopropenone (DPC). The receptors derive from a woman between 45 and 65 years old with alopecia areata. Some clones in this sample may be carry-over from other donors' samples.

The sample holds a few counts of this clonotype. The rearrangement links TRBV28 to TRBJ2-5; D might be TRBD1 (6 bases). This CDR3 is built from 13 residues. V lost 6 bases, J lost 8 bases, and 16 bases lay in between. Germline lookup yields CDR1 MDHEN and CDR2 SYDVKM. CDR3 sequence reads: CASRGAGQSTQYF. The CDR3 DNA follows: TGTGCCAGCAGGGGGGCCGGGCAATCTACCCAGTACTTC.

This clonotype occurred many times. The rearrangement joins TRBV7-6 to TRBJ1-3, with TRBD1 matching 7 bases. Trimming removed 0 bases from V and 0 bases from J; junction bases left unmatched: 5. The CDR3 loop spans 17 amino acids. The germline V gene encodes CDR1 SGHVS and CDR2 FNYEAQ. The CDR3 coding sequence is TGTGCCAGCAGCTTAGCGGGAGGACAGGACTCTGGAAACACCATATATTTT. Protein product: CASSLAGGQDSGNTIYF.

This clonotype was found many times. The chain carries TRBV5-4 and TRBJ1-2; TRBD1 might be the D (6 bases). Looked up from germline, CDR1 is SGHNT and CDR2 is YYREEE (reference sequence). This CDR3 is 18 amino acids long. V was pared by 0 bases and J by 3 bases, with 21 bases between. The CDR3 loop is CASSLGPRGAQSDYGYTF. The CDR3, as DNA: TGTGCCAGCAGCTTGGGCCCGCGGGGGGCGCAATCGGACTATGGCTACACCTTC. Combining the CDR3 with reference TRBV5-4 and TRBJ1-2 gives the whole variable domain ETGVTQSPTHLIKTRGQQVTLRCSSQSGHNTVSWYQQALGQGPQFIFQYYREEENGRGNFPPRFSGLQFPNYSSELNVNALELDDSALYLCASSLGPRGAQSDYGYTFGSGTRLTVV.

Ten or more counts support this clonotype. The chain links TRBV14 to TRBJ1-2; 7 nucleotides align to TRBD1. V shed 0 bases, J shed 2 bases, and the junction held 3 bases outside the gene matches. Germline V gene data show CDR1 as SGHDN and CDR2 as FVKESK. The CDR3 consists of 15 residues. The CDR3 region has the DNA TGTGCCAGCAGCCAAGATGAGACAGGGAACTATGGCTACACCTTC. It encodes CASSQDETGNYGYTF.

Many counts were recorded for this clonotype. V is TRBV24-1 and J is TRBJ1-5; D is undetermined. The germline V and J ends were trimmed by 4 bases and 8 bases, with 14 bases remaining between them. CDR1 and CDR2 from the germline V gene are KGHDR and SFDVKD. The CDR3 runs 14 residues. The DNA of the CDR3 is TGTGCCACCAGTGACCCGGCCCAGTTCGAGCCCCAGCATTTT. It translates to CATSDPAQFEPQHF.

This clonotype was detected many times. V is TRBV7-9 and J is TRBJ1-5, with 8 positions matching TRBD1. This CDR3 has 14 amino acids. The trim removed 5 bases at V and 8 bases at J, leaving 8 bases unmatched. Germline V gene lookup returns CDR1 SEHNR and CDR2 FQNEAQ (reference sequence). CDR3 DNA: TGTGCCAGCAGCCGGACAGGGAGTTTTGAGCCCCAGCATTTT. Protein sequence: CASSRTGSFEPQHF.

This clonotype was recorded many times. The CDR3 region is CSVEGSSSTDTQYF. The CDR3 nucleotides read TGCAGCGTTGAGGGCAGTAGTAGCACAGATACGCAGTATTTT. V and J are TRBV29-1 and TRBJ2-3; D remains unclear. Trimming left V 3 bases short and J 0 bases short, with 10 bases between. The germline gives CDR1 SQVTM, CDR2 ANQGSEA. The CDR3 consists of 14 residues.

This clonotype occurred many times. This chain connects TRBV9 to TRBJ2-5, with D unclear. Trimming removed 0 bases from V and 4 bases from J, with 7 bases in between. Germline assignment: CDR1 SGDLS and CDR2 YYNGEE. The CDR3 sequence is 13 residues long. The CDR3 reads CASSVAGPETQYF. In nucleotides, the CDR3 is TGTGCCAGCAGCGTAGCCGGGCCAGAGACCCAGTACTTC.

The chain uses TRBV6-6 and TRBJ2-5; D possibly corresponds to TRBD1 (6 bases). Germline V lookup: CDR1 MNHNY, CDR2 SVGAGI (reference sequence). V shed 6 bases and J shed 3 bases, with 11 bases lying between them. This CDR3 is built from 13 residues. Written as DNA, the CDR3 is TGTGCCAGCAGGAAACGACAGGAAGAGACCCAGTACTTC. Translating it yields CASRKRQEETQYF.

This clonotype occurred a few times. The chain uses TRBV20-1 and TRBJ1-6; D call uncertain. In germline, CDR1 is DFQATT, CDR2 SNEGSKA (reference sequence). Trimming left V 0 bases short and J 0 bases short, with 12 bases between. The CDR3 is 17 residues long. For the CDR3, the DNA is TGCAGTGCTAGAGACGATGAGGGCAGCTCCTATAATTCACCCCTCCACTTT. It encodes CSARDDEGSSYNSPLHF.

In this sample, this clonotype turned up a few times. This rearrangement joins TRBV7-2 to TRBJ2-3; unclear D gene. Per the germline V gene, CDR1 is SGHTA and CDR2 is FQGNSA. The CDR3 runs 13 residues. V lost 5 bases and J lost 2, with 8 bases in between. The DNA of the CDR3 is TGTGCCAGCAGCATCGCCACCACAGATACGCAGTATTTT. It is translated as CASSIATTDTQYF.

This clonotype occurred a few times. The genes are TRBV7-9 and TRBJ2-1, with 13 bases aligning to TRBD2. CDR3 length equals 17 residues. Germline V CDR1 and CDR2: SEHNR, FQNEAQ (reference sequence). Unmatched junction bases numbered 9, after V lost 4 bases and J lost 6 bases. The CDR3 nucleotides are TGTGCCAGCAGCTCACCAGGACTAGCGGGAGTATCCAATGAGCAGTTCTTC. This gives the protein CASSSPGLAGVSNEQFF.

The table lists this clonotype with a few counts. The V call is TRBV6-6, the J call TRBJ1-1; D is perhaps TRBD1 (5 bases). In germline, CDR1 is MNHNY, CDR2 SVGAGI (reference sequence). The CDR3 has 16 amino acids. The germline V and J ends were trimmed by 2 bases and 6 bases, with 19 bases remaining between them. The CDR3 nucleotides read TGTGCCAGCAGTTACACGCTACCCGCGCAGGGCGCTGAAGCTTTCTTT. Protein product: CASSYTLPAQGAEAFF.

The chain joins TRBV5-1 to TRBJ2-3, with D unclear. Looked up from germline, CDR1 is SGHRS and CDR2 is YFSETQ. This CDR3 contains 14 residues. The V and J ends lost 6 bases and 2 bases respectively, with 13 bases between them. CDR3 bases: TGCGCCAGCAAGATCCAGACCTACACAGATACGCAGTATTTT. It translates to CASKIQTYTDTQYF.

This clonotype was seen many times. The rearrangement joins TRBV7-2 to TRBJ2-1; 7 bases fit TRBD2. V lost 3 bases and J lost 7; bases outside the gene matches: 9. CDR3 length equals 15 residues. CDR1 and CDR2 (germline): SGHTA, FQGNSA. CDR3 DNA: TGTGCCAGCAGCTTGGTCGCGGGAGAAACGAATGAGCAGTTCTTC. It yields the protein CASSLVAGETNEQFF.

There are a few counts of this clonotype. The chain employs TRBV2 and TRBJ1-3; 11 positions match TRBD1. Looked up from germline, CDR1 is SNHLY and CDR2 is FYNNEI. The length of the CDR3 is 15 residues. V gave up 6 bases and J gave up 4 bases; unmatched junction bases: 5. CDR3 DNA: TGTGCCAGCAGGAGGGACAGGGGGATCGGAAACACCATATATTTT. Its protein is CASRRDRGIGNTIYF.

This clonotype occurred many times. The rearrangement links TRBV2 to TRBJ2-1; D might be TRBD2 (5 bases). This CDR3 has 14 residues. Trimming pared 3 bases from V and 1 base from J, leaving 7 bases between. Germline V lookup: CDR1 SNHLY, CDR2 FYNNEI. The CDR3 DNA reads as TGTGCCAGCAGTGAGGGAGCATCCTACAATGAGCAGTTCTTC. Translated, it gives CASSEGASYNEQFF. The full variable domain, its missing parts supplied by reference TRBV2 and TRBJ2-1, is EPEVTQTPSHQVTQMGQEVILRCVPISNHLYFYWYRQILGQKVEFLVSFYNNEISEKSEIFDDQFSVERPDGSNFTLKIRSTKLEDSAMYFCASSEGASYNEQFFGPGTRLTVL.

The table lists this clonotype with many counts. The chain couples TRBV27 to TRBJ2-6; D unclear. CDR1 and CDR2 (germline): MNHEY, SMNVEV (reference sequence). V lost 8 bases, J lost 0 bases, and 14 bases lay in between. The CDR3 totals 16 residues. DNA for the CDR3: TGTGCCAGCGGCCTTCGCCGGGTCTCTGGGGCCAACGTCCTGACTTTC. It is translated as CASGLRRVSGANVLTF.

The sample holds a few counts of this clonotype. V usage is TRBV15 and J usage is TRBJ2-7; D remains unclear. V was pared by 3 bases and J by 2 bases, with 5 bases between. Per germline, CDR1 LNHNV and CDR2 YYDKDF (reference sequence). The length of the CDR3 is 12 residues. CDR3 coding DNA: TGTGCCACCAGCAGCGGTCCCTACGAGCAGTACTTC. Its translation: CATSSGPYEQYF. Combining the CDR3 with reference TRBV15 and TRBJ2-7 gives the whole variable domain DAMVIQNPRYQVTQFGKPVTLSCSQTLNHNVMYWYQQKSSQAPKLLFHYYDKDFNNEADTPDNFQSRRPNTSFCFLDIRSPGLGDTAMYLCATSSGPYEQYFGPGTRLTVT.

Comments on this clonotype: A junction end diverges from the germline sequence, so it may reflect a read error. The chain is built from TRBV14 and TRBJ2-1, with D possibly TRBD1 on 6 matching bases. The V gene's germline CDR1 is SGHDN and CDR2 FVKESK. The CDR3 loop spans 12 amino acids. CDR3 in DNA: TGTGCCAGCAGCCAAGTGGACAGCAAGAAGAGCTTC. It yields the protein CASSQVDSKKSF. The entire variable domain, with the rest obtained from reference TRBV14 and TRBJ2-1, is as follows: EAGVTQFPSHSVIEKGQTVTLRCDPISGHDNLYWYRRVMGKEIKFLLHFVKESKQDESGMPNNRFLAERTGGTYSTLKVQPAELEDSGVYFCASSQVDSKKSFGPGTRLTVL.

The CDR3 spells CASSEEQGAWEQYF. The DNA of the CDR3 is TGTGCCAGCAGTGAAGAACAGGGCGCTTGGGAGCAGTACTTC. The genes are TRBV2 and TRBJ2-7; possible D gene TRBD1, 6 bases. The V and J ends lost 1 base and 7 bases respectively, with 14 bases between them. CDR1 and CDR2 (germline): SNHLY, FYNNEI. The CDR3 is 14 residues long.

This clonotype was detected ten times or more. The CDR3 nucleotides are TGCAGTGCGGGAGAACTGACGGGACGGATAAATGAAAAACTGTTTTTT. Translated, it gives CSAGELTGRINEKLFF. The rearrangement uses TRBV20-1 and TRBJ1-4; D may be TRBD1 (5 bases). CDR1 and CDR2 (germline): DFQATT, SNEGSKA (reference sequence). The V end was cut by 6 bases, the J end by 5 bases, with 22 bases between. The CDR3 is 16 amino acids.

This clonotype has just a few counts. The CDR3 DNA reads TGCGCCAGCAGCCAAGATCTCTTCTATGGCTACACCTTC. Protein sequence: CASSQDLFYGYTF. The V and J genes are TRBV4-1 and TRBJ1-2; unclear D gene. V lost 0 bases, J lost 4 bases, and 6 bases lay in between. The germline CDR1 and CDR2 sequences are MGHRA and YSYEKL. This CDR3 region has 13 residues.